One sample yielded the 19 T cell receptor beta chains listed below, sequenced in a study of blood T cell repertoires in COVID-19. Sequenced by immunoSEQ multiplex PCR; TCRdb stores in-frame clones only, minus some. The table shows 55,000 to 65,000 clones, with roughly 77% occurring only once. The specimen was peripheral blood. The receptors shown here come from a man aged 55 to 69 with COVID-19, enrolled during active disease.

This clone has a single count. This chain connects TRBV6-6 to TRBJ1-3; a weak D match, TRBD1 (6 bases). The CDR3 spans 15 residues. Germline CDR1 MNHNY, CDR2 SVGAGI (reference sequence). V was trimmed by 6 bases and J by 4 bases, leaving 16 bases between them. This chain's CDR3 is CASRPQGSGGNTIYF. The CDR3 region has the DNA TGTGCCAGCAGACCCCAGGGGTCGGGAGGAAACACCATATATTTT.

The chain employs TRBV29-1 and TRBJ1-4, with 7 bases matching TRBD1. The CDR3 consists of 13 residues. With 7 bases clipped from V and 5 bases from J, the junction kept 7 bases outside the gene matches. Germline loops: CDR1 SQVTM, CDR2 ANQGSEA. The CDR3 region has the DNA TGCAGCGGATCACGGGACAGAAATGAAAAACTGTTTTTT. This translates into CSGSRDRNEKLFF.

The chain employs TRBV4-1 and TRBJ1-6; D gene ambiguous. V lost 0 bases and J lost 9, with 15 bases in between. Germline assignment: CDR1 MGHRA and CDR2 YSYEKL. There are 16 residues in the CDR3. The CDR3 DNA reads TGCGCCAGCAGCCAAGATGGAGGACGGGCCTCTTCACCCCTCCACTTT. Protein product: CASSQDGGRASSPLHF.

The chain links TRBV5-1 to TRBJ2-5; a weak D match, TRBD2 (5 bases). Germline CDR1 is SGHRS and CDR2 is YFSETQ. The V gene lost 2 bases and the J gene lost 2 bases, with 10 bases spanning the gap. This CDR3 contains 14 residues. CDR3 in DNA: TGCGCCAGCAGCTTTTTCGGGATTCAAGAGACCCAGTACTTC. Its protein is CASSFFGIQETQYF. The full variable domain, rest sourced from reference TRBV5-1 and TRBJ2-5, is KAGVTQTPRYLIKTRGQQVTLSCSPISGHRSVSWYQQTPGQGLQFLFEYFSETQRNKGNFPGRFSGRQFSNSRSEMNVSTLELGDSALYLCASSFFGIQETQYFGPGTRLLVL.

The gene calls are TRBV12-1 and TRBJ1-2; no DNA check was done on the table's D call, TRBD1. TRBV12-1 is an annotated pseudogene. This CDR3 comprises 13 residues. The CDR3 spells CASSGGPLDGYTF. Here the CDR3 DNA reads TGTGCCAGCAGCGGGGGCCCACTGGATGGCTACACCTTC.

V and J are TRBV5-3 and TRBJ2-1, with D possibly matching TRBD1 (6 bases). TRBV5-3 is noted as an ORF with a role that remains uncertain. The CDR3 is made up of 14 amino acids. Trimming shortened V by 0 bases and J by 5 bases, and 9 bases separated the two germline ends. CDR3 DNA sequence: TGTGCCAGAAGCTTGGGGGACACCGACAATGAGCAGTTCTTC. This gives the protein CARSLGDTDNEQFF.

The chain carries TRBV2 and TRBJ1-4, with 10 bases matching TRBD1. From germline, CDR1 is SNHLY and CDR2 FYNNEI. V was clipped by 1 base and J by 0 bases; unmatched bases: 8. The CDR3 consists of 19 residues. This CDR3 is CASSEGSPGQGTTNEKLFF. The CDR3 DNA is TGTGCCAGCAGTGAAGGGTCCCCGGGACAGGGGACAACTAATGAAAAACTGTTTTTT.

V and J are TRBV7-2 and TRBJ2-3; the match to TRBD1 covers 9 bases. This CDR3 comprises 15 residues. The trim removed 5 bases at V and 3 bases at J, leaving 6 bases unmatched. Germline CDR1 and CDR2: SGHTA and FQGNSA. The CDR3 region has the DNA TGTGCCAGCAGCCCGGACAGGGGACGAACAGATACGCAGTATTTT. The encoded protein is CASSPDRGRTDTQYF.

V and J are TRBV3-1 (or the pseudogene TRBV3-2) and TRBJ2-7, with 8 nucleotides matching TRBD1. The CDR3 runs to 13 residues. V trimming: 4 bases; J trimming: 6 bases; junction bases outside the gene matches: 5. In germline, CDR1 is LGHDT, CDR2 YNNKEL (reference sequence). The CDR3 loop is CASSRGQAGEQYF. The CDR3 DNA is TGTGCCAGCAGCCGGGGACAGGCTGGCGAGCAGTACTTC.

This clone appeared a few times. V usage is TRBV6-5 and J usage is TRBJ2-7; D call uncertain. Germline V lookup: CDR1 MNHEY, CDR2 SVGAGI. This CDR3 contains 14 residues. Trimming took 4 bases from V and 2 from J, leaving 12 bases between them. CDR3: CASSSAWSAYEQYF. The CDR3 DNA sequence: TGTGCCAGCAGTTCGGCATGGAGCGCCTACGAGCAGTACTTC.

The rearrangement uses TRBV2 and TRBJ2-2; 9 nucleotides match TRBD2. Germline-derived CDR1 and CDR2 are SNHLY and FYNNEI. The CDR3 extends over 12 amino acids. J was trimmed by 7 bases and V by 11 bases; bases with no gene match: 5. Here the CDR3 DNA reads TGTGCCGGCGGGGGGGATGGCGGGGAGCTGTTTTTT. It codes for CAGGGDGGELFF.

This clone was found a few times. The rearrangement links TRBV7-8 to TRBJ1-3, with D possibly being TRBD1 (5 bases). The CDR3 length is 14 residues. Trimming shortened V by 5 bases and J by 8 bases, and 16 bases separated the two germline ends. Germline CDR1 is SGHVS and CDR2 is FQNEAQ. CDR3 nucleotide sequence: TGTGCCAGCAGCCCCGCCCTTCGGGGGGACACCATATATTTT. This codes for CASSPALRGDTIYF.

The genes are TRBV15 and TRBJ1-5; 10 bases fit TRBD1. Germline assignment: CDR1 LNHNV and CDR2 YYDKDF (reference sequence). V dropped 0 bases and J dropped 7; count of bases not matched to a gene: 12. CDR3 length equals 18 residues. CDR3 protein: CATSRDPQGTGVGQPQHF. CDR3 in DNA: TGTGCCACCAGCAGAGATCCCCAGGGGACAGGGGTTGGCCAGCCCCAGCATTTT.

This chain uses TRBV5-1 with TRBJ2-3; 15 nucleotides align to TRBD2. From germline, CDR1 is SGHRS and CDR2 YFSETQ. The CDR3 has 18 amino acids. Losses at the gene ends were 5 bases for V and 1 base for J; bases not matched to a gene: 8. CDR3: CASRTGLAGGPGTDTQYF. The CDR3 DNA sequence: TGCGCCAGCAGGACAGGACTAGCGGGGGGGCCGGGCACAGATACGCAGTATTTT. Full variable domain (missing parts from reference TRBV5-1 and TRBJ2-3): KAGVTQTPRYLIKTRGQQVTLSCSPISGHRSVSWYQQTPGQGLQFLFEYFSETQRNKGNFPGRFSGRQFSNSRSEMNVSTLELGDSALYLCASRTGLAGGPGTDTQYFGPGTRLTVL.

V and J are TRBV2 and TRBJ2-5, with 10 bases lining up with TRBD2. The CDR3 consists of 12 residues. V was pared by 9 bases and J by 5 bases, with 3 bases of the junction left unmatched. CDR1 and CDR2 (germline): SNHLY, FYNNEI. In nucleotides, the CDR3 is TGTGCCAGTAAAGCGGGGGGGGAGACCCAGTACTTC. This codes for CASKAGGETQYF.

The genes are TRBV10-2 and TRBJ1-4; D ambiguous. CDR1 is WSHSY, CDR2 SAAADI, per germline. V lost 4 bases to trimming and J lost 6 bases, with 15 bases between them. CDR3 length: 15 amino acids. Written as DNA, the CDR3 is TGCGCCAGCAGTGGGAGGACCGTAGGAGATGAAAAACTGTTTTTT. Residues: CASSGRTVGDEKLFF.

The chain links TRBV5-8 to TRBJ1-1, with D possibly being TRBD1 (5 bases). V gave up 3 bases and J gave up 0 bases, with 12 bases separating them. Germline assignment: CDR1 SGHTS and CDR2 YDEGEE. The CDR3 is 15 amino acids. CDR3 DNA: TGTGCCAGCAGCTCATGGGGCGGAATGAACACTGAAGCTTTCTTT. It translates to CASSSWGGMNTEAFF.

V and J are TRBV4-2 and TRBJ2-7, with D tentatively TRBD2 (6 bases). The V end was cut by 1 base, the J end by 3 bases, with 13 bases between. Germline CDR1 and CDR2: LGHNA and YNFKEQ. This CDR3 is 15 amino acids long. The CDR3 region has the DNA TGTGCCAGCAGCCAAGGATTAGCGGAGGGCTACGAGCAGTACTTC. Its translation: CASSQGLAEGYEQYF.

The J gene is TRBJ2-7, the V gene TRBV12-3 or TRBV12-4; D perhaps matches TRBD1 (5 bases). CDR3 length: 13 residues. V gave up 7 bases and J gave up 2 bases, with 12 bases separating them. CDR3 amino acids: CASTRQFPYEQYF. CDR3 bases: TGTGCCAGCACCCGACAGTTCCCCTACGAGCAGTACTTC.